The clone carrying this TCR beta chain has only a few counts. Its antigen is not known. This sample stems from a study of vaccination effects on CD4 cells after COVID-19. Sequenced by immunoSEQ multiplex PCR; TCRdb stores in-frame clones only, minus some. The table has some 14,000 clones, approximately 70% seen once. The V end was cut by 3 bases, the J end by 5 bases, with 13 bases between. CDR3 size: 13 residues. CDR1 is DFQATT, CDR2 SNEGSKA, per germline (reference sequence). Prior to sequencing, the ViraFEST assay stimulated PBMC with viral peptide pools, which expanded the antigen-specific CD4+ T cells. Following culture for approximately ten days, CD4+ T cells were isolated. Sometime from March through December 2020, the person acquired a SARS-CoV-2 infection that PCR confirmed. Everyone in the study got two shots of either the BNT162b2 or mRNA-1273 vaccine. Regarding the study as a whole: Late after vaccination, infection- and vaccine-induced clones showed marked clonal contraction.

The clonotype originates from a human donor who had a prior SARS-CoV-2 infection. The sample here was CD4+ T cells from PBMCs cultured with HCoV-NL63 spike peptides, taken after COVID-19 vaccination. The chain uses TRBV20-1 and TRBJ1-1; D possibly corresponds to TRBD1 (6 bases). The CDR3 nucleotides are TGCAGTGCTAGTTCGGGGGCCGGGACTGAAGCTTTCTTT. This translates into CSASSGAGTEAFF.